This TCR beta chain was retrieved from a study of tumor-infiltrating lymphocytes in oesophageal squamous cell carcinoma. From the PCR reads, TCRdb called clonotypes with MiXCR, one entry per CDR3 protein. The sample yields about 12,000 distinct CDR3 sequences, about 50% seen once. The germline CDR1 and CDR2 sequences are SGHTA and FQGNSA. V dropped 5 bases and J dropped 6 bases, with 14 bases sitting between them. The CDR3 loop spans 13 amino acids. This receptor was taken from a female donor with esophageal squamous cell carcinoma. The chain has TRBV7-2 and TRBJ2-7; unclear D gene. Sequencing was carried out using esophageal tumor tissue. The CDR3 region is CASSPHLLGEQYF. The CDR3 DNA is TGTGCCAGCAGCCCCCATCTGCTCGGCGAGCAGTACTTC.